Detailed here is one T cell receptor (beta chain). This sample is part of a study of blood T cell repertoires in COVID-19. The method was immunoSEQ multiplex PCR; TCRdb's version includes in-frame clones alone and lacks a portion of them. The repertoire holds 80,000 to 95,000 clones, just over 85% seen once, with over 20% in the top ten. V was clipped by 5 bases and J by 5 bases, with 18 bases between them. The CDR3 runs to 15 residues. The germline gives CDR1 SGHVS, CDR2 FQNEAQ. This clonotype was obtained from a woman older than 75 in a cohort sampled during active or convalescent COVID-19. The sequenced sample was peripheral blood. The chain joins TRBV7-8 to TRBJ2-5; perhaps TRBD1 as D (6 bases). The CDR3 reads CASSHQPGHRETQYF. The DNA for the CDR3 is TGTGCCAGCAGCCATCAGCCGGGACATCGGGAGACCCAGTACTTC.